The 19 T cell receptor beta chains below were found in one sample sequenced in a study of siplizumab effects on memory and regulatory T cells (dated by TCRdb to about 2019). Libraries came from the immunoSEQ multiplex PCR assay. Imported from immuneACCESS, the table was reduced by TCRdb to in-frame sequences with V and J called. These copies leave out some clones; in studies compared against another copy, an unresolved V gene accounts for under half, and the cause of the remainder is not known. Counted in this sample were around 110,000 clones; around 94% of them appeared once. Under 2% of the sample is in the top ten clones. Sequencing was carried out using non-Treg CD4+ T cells sorted from blood. What this sample's cell subset or site label stands for: FACS-sorted unstimulated CD4+ non-regulatory T cells. The receptors here all came from a human donor in good health.

The CDR3 spells CASSEQGGREAFF. In DNA, the CDR3 is TGCGCCAGCAGCGAACAGGGAGGGCGTGAAGCTTTCTTT. The chain employs TRBV10-2 and TRBJ1-1; D perhaps matches TRBD1 (6 bases). The CDR3 contains 13 residues. CDR1 is WSHSY, CDR2 SAAADI, per germline. The germline V and J ends were trimmed by 6 bases and 7 bases, with 15 bases remaining between them.

The chain joins TRBV19 to TRBJ2-1; D is perhaps TRBD1 (6 bases). The CDR3 loop spans 15 amino acids. CDR1 is LNHDA, CDR2 SQIVND, per germline (reference sequence). The germline V and J ends were trimmed by 4 bases and 4 bases, with 14 bases remaining between them. CDR3 residues: CASSTGTSLYNEQFF. CDR3 nucleotides: TGTGCCAGTAGTACCGGGACATCTTTGTACAATGAGCAGTTCTTC.

The table lists this clone with a count of one. The rearrangement joins TRBV10-1 to TRBJ2-6; TRBD2 might be the D (5 bases). V lost 2 bases and J lost 0, with 5 bases in between. There are 15 residues in the CDR3. Germline CDR1 reads WNHNN; CDR2 reads SYGVQD (reference sequence). The CDR3 region has the DNA TGCGCCAGCAGTGAGCGGGGCTCTGGGGCCAACGTCCTGACTTTC. The encoded protein is CASSERGSGANVLTF.

The chain employs TRBV5-1 and TRBJ1-4, with TRBD1 identical over 7 bases. Germline-derived CDR1 and CDR2 are SGHRS and YFSETQ. J lost 0 bases, V lost 4 bases, and 3 bases had no gene match. The CDR3 runs to 15 residues. The CDR3: CASSRDSSTNEKLFF. As DNA, the CDR3 is TGCGCCAGCAGCCGGGACAGCTCAACTAATGAAAAACTGTTTTTT.

The chain couples TRBV5-1 to TRBJ1-5, with TRBD1 matching over 9 bases. J lost 6 bases, V lost 4 bases, and 11 bases had no gene match. CDR1 is SGHRS, CDR2 YFSETQ, per germline. CDR3 size: 16 residues. The CDR3 coding sequence is TGCGCCAGCAGCACCCCCGGACAGGGGAGAGGTCAGCCCCAGCATTTT. Translating it yields CASSTPGQGRGQPQHF.

CDR3 in amino acids: CASSGGETQYF. DNA for the CDR3: TGTGCCAGCAGCGGCGGGGAGACCCAGTACTTC. The V gene is TRBV7-8, the J gene TRBJ2-5; perhaps TRBD2 as D (5 bases). Germline V CDR1 and CDR2: SGHVS, FQNEAQ. Trimming removed 5 bases at V and 5 bases at J, with 6 bases between. This CDR3 spans 11 amino acids.

CDR3 bases: TGTGCCAGCAGCCAAGACCCCGGGGGGGGAGCGTACGAGCAGTACTTC. It encodes CASSQDPGGGAYEQYF. The chain joins TRBV4-2 to TRBJ2-7, with 8 bases aligning to TRBD2. The length of the CDR3 is 16 residues. V lost 0 bases to trimming and J lost 4 bases; unmatched junction nucleotides: 8. Germline V gene sequence: CDR1 LGHNA, CDR2 YNFKEQ.

The genes are TRBV18 and TRBJ1-1; D perhaps matches TRBD1 (5 bases). In germline, CDR1 is KGHSH, CDR2 LQKENI. Trimming stripped 3 bases from V and 0 bases from J, with 14 bases between. CDR3 size: 16 residues. CDR3 residues: CASSPRQWSMNTEAFF. CDR3 coding DNA: TGTGCCAGCTCACCTCGACAGTGGAGCATGAACACTGAAGCTTTCTTT. Supplemented by reference TRBV18 and TRBJ1-1, the full variable domain reads NAGVMQNPRHLVRRRGQEARLRCSPMKGHSHVYWYRQLPEEGLKFMVYLQKENIIDESGMPKERFSAEFPKEGPSILRIQQVVRGDSAAYFCASSPRQWSMNTEAFFGQGTRLTVV.

V gene TRBV19 combines with J gene TRBJ1-2, with D perhaps TRBD1 (5 bases). The V end lost 11 bases, the J end lost 2 bases, and 21 bases lay between the germline ends. Germline CDR1 is LNHDA and CDR2 is SQIVND (reference sequence). The CDR3 is made up of 15 amino acids. CDR3 DNA: TGTGCCGGCGGATACCGGGACGGCCGCAACTATGGCTACACCTTC. Its translation is CAGGYRDGRNYGYTF.

This chain links TRBV6-6 with TRBJ1-4, with D perhaps TRBD1 (6 bases). The CDR3 covers 16 residues. The germline CDR1 and CDR2 sequences are MNHNY and SVGAGI (reference sequence). V was cut by 0 bases and J by 4 bases, with 12 bases left in between. CDR3 amino acids: CASSYSGGRSNEKLFF. CDR3 sequence (DNA): TGTGCCAGCAGTTACTCTGGGGGCCGCAGTAATGAAAAACTGTTTTTT.

This clone was seen only once. The J gene is TRBJ2-6, the V gene TRBV6-5; tentative D call: TRBD2 (6 bases). This CDR3 comprises 15 residues. Trimming took off 5 bases at V and 2 bases at J, with 10 bases between the two ends. Germline V CDR1 and CDR2: MNHEY, SVGAGI. The CDR3 region has the DNA TGTGCCAGCAGTCGGGACTTTGCTGGGGCCAACGTCCTGACTTTC. This encodes CASSRDFAGANVLTF.

V usage is TRBV27 and J usage is TRBJ1-2; D is undetermined. The length of the CDR3 is 10 residues. Trimming removed 1 base at V and 6 bases at J, with 0 bases between. The germline gives CDR1 MNHEY, CDR2 SMNVEV (reference sequence). The CDR3 here is CASSLYGYTF. CDR3 DNA sequence: TGTGCCAGCAGTTTATATGGCTACACCTTC.

The CDR3 DNA sequence: TGTGCCAGTACCTCCGGGGATCGTTACGAGCAGTACTTC. Its translation: CASTSGDRYEQYF. The chain carries TRBV27 and TRBJ2-7; possible D gene TRBD2, 5 bases. Trimming removed 9 bases at V and 4 bases at J, with 16 bases between. CDR3 length: 13 residues. Germline CDR1 reads MNHEY; CDR2 reads SMNVEV (reference sequence).

This clone was counted once. The chain has TRBV6-5 and TRBJ2-3; TRBD1 agrees at 9 bases. The CDR3 consists of 16 residues. Germline assignment: CDR1 MNHEY and CDR2 SVGAGI. The V and J ends lost 3 bases and 2 bases, in that order; junction bases with no gene match: 6. CDR3 nucleotides: TGTGCCAGCAGTTATTCCGGGACAGGGTACACAGATACGCAGTATTTT. Amino acids: CASSYSGTGYTDTQYF.

The chain carries TRBV6-5 and TRBJ2-7; tentative D call: TRBD1 (6 bases). V gave up 6 bases and J gave up 2 bases, with 17 bases separating them. Germline V CDR1 and CDR2: MNHEY, SVGAGI. The length of the CDR3 is 15 residues. The CDR3 sequence is CASRGRRDTPYEQYF. In nucleotides, the CDR3 is TGTGCCAGCAGAGGAAGAAGGGACACTCCCTACGAGCAGTACTTC.

This chain uses TRBV6-1 with TRBJ1-5; no reliable D call. Germline values: CDR1 MNHNS, CDR2 SASEGT. V lost 5 bases and J 0 bases, leaving 11 bases between the germline ends. CDR3 length: 15 amino acids. The CDR3 reads CASSIGRFSNQPQHF. For the CDR3, the DNA is TGTGCCAGCAGTATCGGTCGCTTTAGCAATCAGCCCCAGCATTTT.

The chain employs TRBV7-8 and TRBJ2-3; D might be TRBD2 (6 bases). Germline V lookup: CDR1 SGHVS, CDR2 FQNEAQ. This CDR3 comprises 15 residues. Trimming removed 5 bases at V and 6 bases at J, with 18 bases between. CDR3 in DNA: TGTGCCAGCAGCGTGTACGGAGGGTTAGGGGATACGCAGTATTTT. Protein sequence: CASSVYGGLGDTQYF.

The chain uses TRBV5-1 and TRBJ2-7, with a possible D match to TRBD2 (6 bases). The CDR3 consists of 13 residues. Germline V gene lookup returns CDR1 SGHRS and CDR2 YFSETQ. Trimming took 3 bases from V and 1 from J, leaving 8 bases between them. The chain's CDR3 is CASSSGRSYEQYF. CDR3 in DNA: TGCGCCAGCAGCTCCGGGAGATCCTACGAGCAGTACTTC. The entire variable domain, with the rest obtained from reference TRBV5-1 and TRBJ2-7, is as follows: KAGVTQTPRYLIKTRGQQVTLSCSPISGHRSVSWYQQTPGQGLQFLFEYFSETQRNKGNFPGRFSGRQFSNSRSEMNVSTLELGDSALYLCASSSGRSYEQYFGPGTRLTVT.

The V gene is TRBV5-6, the J gene TRBJ2-7, with 7 bases that match TRBD1. CDR3 size: 14 residues. Germline values: CDR1 SGHDT, CDR2 YYEEEE. V was pared by 7 bases and J by 6 bases, with 13 bases of the junction left unmatched. In nucleotides, the CDR3 is TGTGCCAGCGAGTACGTGACAGGGCCATCCGAGCAGTACTTC. Residues: CASEYVTGPSEQYF.